One sample yielded the 5 T cell receptor beta chains listed below, sequenced in a study of T cell clonality in common variable immunodeficiency. General study results and limits: Fewer deletions and N-nucleotide insertions were reportedly seen in common variable immunodeficiency TCR beta sequences.

What these receptors recognize is not known. Assay used: immunoSEQ multiplex PCR; TCRdb lists only in-frame clones, some missing. The sample has tens of thousands of clones, none seen only once. The sample comprised peripheral blood mononuclear cells. These receptors came from a human donor with common variable immunodeficiency.

This clone has at least ten counts. The read ends 3 residues shy of where the CDR3 ends; the end is completed using the germline J gene. The chain couples TRBV20-1 to TRBJ2-1; TRBD2 matches at 11 bases. This CDR3 region has 14 residues. Germline V lookup: CDR1 DFQATT, CDR2 SNEGSKA (reference sequence). The V segment lost 6 bases and the J segment 8 bases; nucleotides outside the gene matches: 9. This chain's CDR3 is CSAGTSGGGDEQFF. The sequenced part of the CDR3 DNA is TGCAGTGCGGGGACTAGCGGCGGGGGGGATGAG.

This clone appeared a few times. The read ends 3 residues shy of where the CDR3 ends; the end is completed using the germline J gene. This chain connects TRBV19 to TRBJ1-2; 8 bases are shared with TRBD1. The CDR3 spans 15 residues. V shed 3 bases and J 5 bases; nucleotides not matched to a gene: 8. CDR1 and CDR2 from the germline V gene are LNHDA and SQIVND (reference sequence). Partial CDR3 DNA: TGTGCCAGTAGTATTCAGCAGGGGGCCGGGTATGGC. This encodes CASSIQQGAGYG. The complete CDR3 protein is CASSIQQGAGYGYTF.

Remarks on this clone: Read coverage stops 3 residues before the CDR3 terminus; the germline J gene supplies the remainder. The chain carries TRBV2 and TRBJ1-2; D is perhaps TRBD1 (5 bases). Germline V gene data show CDR1 as SNHLY and CDR2 as FYNNEI. V lost 7 bases and J lost 4, with 13 bases in between. There are 13 residues in the CDR3. Partial CDR3 DNA: TGTGCCAGCAACGCGGGGACGGTCTATGGC. As protein: CASNAGTVYG. The complete CDR3 protein is CASNAGTVYGYTF. Together with reference TRBV2 and TRBJ1-2, the CDR3 gives the full variable domain: EPEVTQTPSHQVTQMGQEVILRCVPISNHLYFYWYRQILGQKVEFLVSFYNNEISEKSEIFDDQFSVERPDGSNFTLKIRSTKLEDSAMYFCASNAGTVYGYTFGSGTRLTVV.

The sample holds many counts of this clone. The sequenced fragment ends 3 residues before the CDR3 boundary, so the rest is inferred from the germline J gene. This chain joins TRBV5-6 and TRBJ2-7; 10 nucleotides match TRBD2. This CDR3 spans 14 amino acids. In germline, CDR1 is SGHDT, CDR2 YYEEEE. V was clipped by 4 bases and J by 1 base; unmatched bases: 2. The covered CDR3 bases are TGTGCCAGCAGCGAGCGGGGGGGGTCCTACGAG. Encoded protein: CASSERGGSYE. The full CDR3 is CASSERGGSYEQYF.

In this sample, this clone turned up a few times. The CDR3 DNA, read in part, is TGTGCCAGCAGTTGGGGACAGCAAGAGACC. It specifies CASSWGQQET. The full CDR3 is CASSWGQQETQYF. The gene calls are TRBV6-2 or TRBV6-3 and TRBJ2-5; 7 positions agree with TRBD1. The CDR3 end falls 3 residues outside the read, so it is completed with the germline J gene. CDR1 is MNHEY and CDR2 is SVGEGT in the germline V gene. The CDR3 length is 13 residues. J lost 2 bases, V lost 4 bases, and 1 base had no gene match.